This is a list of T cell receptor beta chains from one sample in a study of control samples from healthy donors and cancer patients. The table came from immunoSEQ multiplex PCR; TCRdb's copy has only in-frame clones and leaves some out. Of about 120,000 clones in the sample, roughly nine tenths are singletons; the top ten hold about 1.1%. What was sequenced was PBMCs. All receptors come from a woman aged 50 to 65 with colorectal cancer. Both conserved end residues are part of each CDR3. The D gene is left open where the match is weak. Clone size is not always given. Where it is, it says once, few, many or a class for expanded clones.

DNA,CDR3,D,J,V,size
TGTGCCAGCAGCCCTAAGGGGGCGCGGAAGTACTTC,CASSPKGARKYF,TRBD1,TRBJ2-4,TRBV14,-
TGCGCCAGCAGCTTGGACGGAACTCATAGCAATCAGCCCCAGCATTTT,CASSLDGTHSNQPQHF,-,TRBJ1-5,TRBV5-1,once
TGTGCCAGCAGTGGGGACAGCAATCAGCCCCAGCATTTT,CASSGDSNQPQHF,-,TRBJ1-5,TRBV2,-
TGTGCCAGCAGTGAAGCGTTGGCGGGAGGGTGGGAGACCCAGTACTTC,CASSEALAGGWETQYF,TRBD2,TRBJ2-5,TRBV2,-
TGTGCCACCTCGACTAGCGGTGAGCAGTTCTTC,CATSTSGEQFF,TRBD2,TRBJ2-1,TRBV15,-
TGTGCCAGCAGCCAAGGAGCCCTAGCCTTTTTCGGGGAGCTGTTTTTT,CASSQGALAFFGELFF,-,TRBJ2-2,TRBV4-2,-
TGTGCCAGTTTCAAGACTCGGGGCCGATACACTGAAGCTTTCTTT,CASFKTRGRYTEAFF,-,TRBJ1-1,TRBV28,-
TGTGCCAGTAACCAAGGTGGACCCCTCCACTTT,CASNQGGPLHF,-,TRBJ1-6,TRBV19,-
TGTGCCAGCAGCTTGGGCCTACTTGGTTGGGAGCAGTACTTC,CASSLGLLGWEQYF,-,TRBJ2-7,TRBV5-5,-
TGCGCCAGCGGCGATCCCTCTGGAAACACCATATATTTT,CASGDPSGNTIYF,-,TRBJ1-3,TRBV5-1,-
TGTGCCTGGAGGGATCAAGGGGGAAGGGCCCGGGAGCTGTTTTTT,CAWRDQGGRARELFF,-,TRBJ2-2,TRBV30,-
TGCGCCAGCAGCTTGGACCCGGGTCCCGTGGACGAGCAGTACTTC,CASSLDPGPVDEQYF,-,TRBJ2-7,TRBV5-1,-
TGTGCCAGCAGTTGGTTGAATTCACCCCTCCACTTT,CASSWLNSPLHF,-,TRBJ1-6,TRBV27,-
TGTGCCAGTGGCGAGGACAGGGTTGGGTCACCCCTCCACTTT,CASGEDRVGSPLHF,TRBD1,TRBJ1-6,TRBV19,-
TGTGCCAGCAGCTTAGGGGGATCTGGAAACACCATATATTTT,CASSLGGSGNTIYF,-,TRBJ1-3,TRBV13,-
TGTGCCTGGAGTGAGAAAACAGGGGGTTCTTCCGAGCAGTACTTC,CAWSEKTGGSSEQYF,TRBD1,TRBJ2-7,TRBV30,-
TGCGCCAGCAGTGAGCCGGGACAGGGCTACGAGCAGTACTTC,CASSEPGQGYEQYF,TRBD1,TRBJ2-7,TRBV5-1,-
TGTGCCAGCAGCTTTAGCGCTCCGTACAATGAGCAGTTCTTC,CASSFSAPYNEQFF,-,TRBJ2-1,TRBV5-4,-
TGTGCCAGCAGCCAACGCCTGAACGGCGGGGCTTTCTTT,CASSQRLNGGAFF,-,TRBJ1-1,TRBV3-1/TRBV3-2,-
TGCGCCAGCAGCAAGGAACCGGGACAGGGGTCCACTGAAGCTTTCTTT,CASSKEPGQGSTEAFF,TRBD1,TRBJ1-1,TRBV4-1,-
TGTGCCACCAGCAGACCCCCCGGGGGACAGGCTAACTATGGCTACACCTTC,CATSRPPGGQANYGYTF,TRBD1,TRBJ1-2,TRBV15,-
TGTGCCAGCAGCTTAAGGGAAGGGACAGGTAGTGATACGCAGTATTTT,CASSLREGTGSDTQYF,TRBD1,TRBJ2-3,TRBV7-8,-